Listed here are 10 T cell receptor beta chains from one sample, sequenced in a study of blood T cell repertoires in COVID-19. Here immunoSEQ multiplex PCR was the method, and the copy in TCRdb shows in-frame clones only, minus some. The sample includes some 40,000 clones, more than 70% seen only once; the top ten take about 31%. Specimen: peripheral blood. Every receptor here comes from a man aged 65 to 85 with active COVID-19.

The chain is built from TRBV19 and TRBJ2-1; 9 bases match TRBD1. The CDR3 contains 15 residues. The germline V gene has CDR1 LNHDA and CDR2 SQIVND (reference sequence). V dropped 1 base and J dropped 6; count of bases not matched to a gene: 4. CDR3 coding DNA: TGTGCCAGTAGTATAGTGGGACAGGGATTCAATGAGCAGTTCTTC. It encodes CASSIVGQGFNEQFF.

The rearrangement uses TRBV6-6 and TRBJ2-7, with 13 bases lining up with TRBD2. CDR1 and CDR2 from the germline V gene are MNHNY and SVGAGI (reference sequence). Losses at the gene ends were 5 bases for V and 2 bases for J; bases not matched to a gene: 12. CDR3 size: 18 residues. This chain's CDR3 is CASSPTSGRSDTTYEQYF. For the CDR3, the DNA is TGTGCCAGCAGTCCGACTAGCGGGAGGTCTGACACCACCTACGAGCAGTACTTC.

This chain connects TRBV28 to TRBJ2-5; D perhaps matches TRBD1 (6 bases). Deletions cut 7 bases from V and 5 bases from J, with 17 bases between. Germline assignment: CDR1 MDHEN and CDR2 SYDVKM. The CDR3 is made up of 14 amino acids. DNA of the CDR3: TGTGCCAGCATAAGAGGGGACATAAAGGAGACCCAGTACTTC. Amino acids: CASIRGDIKETQYF.

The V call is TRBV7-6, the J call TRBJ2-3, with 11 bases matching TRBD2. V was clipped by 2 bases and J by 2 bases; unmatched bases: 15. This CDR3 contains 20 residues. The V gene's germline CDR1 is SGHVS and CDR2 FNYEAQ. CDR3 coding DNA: TGTGCCAGCAGCTTACGGGGTCCCGCATGGACTAGCGGGCCCACAGATACGCAGTATTTT. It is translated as CASSLRGPAWTSGPTDTQYF.

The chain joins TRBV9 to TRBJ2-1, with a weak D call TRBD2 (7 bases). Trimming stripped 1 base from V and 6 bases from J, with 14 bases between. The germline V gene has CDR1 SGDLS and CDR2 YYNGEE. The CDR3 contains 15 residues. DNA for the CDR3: TGTGCCAGCAGCGTACGGGCGGGGGCCCCCAATGAGCAGTTCTTC. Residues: CASSVRAGAPNEQFF.

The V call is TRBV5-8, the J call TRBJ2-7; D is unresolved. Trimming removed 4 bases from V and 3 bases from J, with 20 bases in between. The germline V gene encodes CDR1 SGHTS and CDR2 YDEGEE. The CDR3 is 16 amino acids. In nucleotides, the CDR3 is TGTGCCAGCAGCACTTTTACTGCGGTCCTTAACTACGAGCAGTACTTC. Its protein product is CASSTFTAVLNYEQYF.

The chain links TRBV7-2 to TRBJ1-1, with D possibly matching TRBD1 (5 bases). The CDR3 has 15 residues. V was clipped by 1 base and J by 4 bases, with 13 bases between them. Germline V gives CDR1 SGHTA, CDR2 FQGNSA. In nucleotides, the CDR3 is TGTGCCAGCAGCTTAGAGGGGCCGGGCGGCACTGAAGCTTTCTTT. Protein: CASSLEGPGGTEAFF.

CDR3 DNA sequence: TGTGCCAGCTCCCCTACTGAGAATTCACCCCTCCACTTT. Its protein is CASSPTENSPLHF. V gene TRBV18 combines with J gene TRBJ1-6; D is unresolved. CDR1 KGHSH and CDR2 LQKENI come from the germline V gene. The CDR3 is 13 amino acids. V lost 6 bases to trimming and J lost 7 bases, with 10 bases between them.

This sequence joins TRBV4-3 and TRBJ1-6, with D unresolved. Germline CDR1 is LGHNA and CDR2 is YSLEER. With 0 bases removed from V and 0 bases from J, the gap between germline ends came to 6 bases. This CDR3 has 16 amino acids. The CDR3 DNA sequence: TGCGCCAGCAGCCAAGATCTAAGCTCCTATAATTCACCCCTCCACTTT. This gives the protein CASSQDLSSYNSPLHF.

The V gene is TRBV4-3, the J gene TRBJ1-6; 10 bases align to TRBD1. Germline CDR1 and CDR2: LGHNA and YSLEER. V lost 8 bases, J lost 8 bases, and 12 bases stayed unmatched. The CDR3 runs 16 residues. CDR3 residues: CASCRRDRGIYSPLHF. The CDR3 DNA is TGCGCCAGCTGCCGACGGGACAGGGGAATTTATTCACCCCTCCACTTT.